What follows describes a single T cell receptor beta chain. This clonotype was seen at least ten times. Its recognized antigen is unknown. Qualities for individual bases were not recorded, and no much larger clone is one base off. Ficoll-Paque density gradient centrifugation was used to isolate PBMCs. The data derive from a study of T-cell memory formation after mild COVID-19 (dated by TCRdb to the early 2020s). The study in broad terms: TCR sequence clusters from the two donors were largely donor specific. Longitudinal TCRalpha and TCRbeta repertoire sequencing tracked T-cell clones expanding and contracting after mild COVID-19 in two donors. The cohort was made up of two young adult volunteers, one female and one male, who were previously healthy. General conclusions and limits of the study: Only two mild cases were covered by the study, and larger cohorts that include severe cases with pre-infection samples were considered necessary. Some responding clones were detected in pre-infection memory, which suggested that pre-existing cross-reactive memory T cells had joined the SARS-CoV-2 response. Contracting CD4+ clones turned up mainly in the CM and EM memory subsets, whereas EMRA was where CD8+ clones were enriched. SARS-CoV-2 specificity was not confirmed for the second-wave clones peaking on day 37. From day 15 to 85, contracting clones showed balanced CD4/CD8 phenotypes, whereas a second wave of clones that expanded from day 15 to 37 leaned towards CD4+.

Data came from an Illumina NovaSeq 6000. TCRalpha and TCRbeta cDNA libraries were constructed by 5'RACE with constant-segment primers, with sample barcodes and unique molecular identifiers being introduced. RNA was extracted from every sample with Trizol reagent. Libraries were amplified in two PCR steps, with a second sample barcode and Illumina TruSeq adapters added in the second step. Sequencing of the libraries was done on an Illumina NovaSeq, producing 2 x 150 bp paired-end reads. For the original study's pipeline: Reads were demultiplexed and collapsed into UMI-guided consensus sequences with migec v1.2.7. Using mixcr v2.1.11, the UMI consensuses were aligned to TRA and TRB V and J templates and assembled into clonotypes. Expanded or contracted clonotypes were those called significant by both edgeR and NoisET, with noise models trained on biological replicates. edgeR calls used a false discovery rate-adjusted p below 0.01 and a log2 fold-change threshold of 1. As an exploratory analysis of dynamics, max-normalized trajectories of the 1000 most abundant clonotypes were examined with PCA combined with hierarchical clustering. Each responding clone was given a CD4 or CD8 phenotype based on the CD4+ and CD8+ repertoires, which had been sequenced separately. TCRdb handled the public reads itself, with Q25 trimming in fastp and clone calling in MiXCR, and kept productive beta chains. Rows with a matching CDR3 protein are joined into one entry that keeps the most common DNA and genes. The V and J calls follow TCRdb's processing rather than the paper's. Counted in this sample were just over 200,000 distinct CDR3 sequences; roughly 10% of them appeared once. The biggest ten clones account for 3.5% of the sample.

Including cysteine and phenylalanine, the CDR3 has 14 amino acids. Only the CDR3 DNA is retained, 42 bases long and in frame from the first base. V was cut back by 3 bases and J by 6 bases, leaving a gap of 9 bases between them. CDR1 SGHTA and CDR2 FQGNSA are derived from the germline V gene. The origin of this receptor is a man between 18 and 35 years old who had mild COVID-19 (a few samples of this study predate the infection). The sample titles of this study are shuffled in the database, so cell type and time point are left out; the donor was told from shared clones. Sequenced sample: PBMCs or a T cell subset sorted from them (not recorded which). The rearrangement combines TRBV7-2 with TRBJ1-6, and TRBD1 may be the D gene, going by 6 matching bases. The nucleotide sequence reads TGTGCCAGCAGCTTCAAACAGGGTAATTCACCCCTCCACTTT. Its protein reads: CASSFKQGNSPLHF.